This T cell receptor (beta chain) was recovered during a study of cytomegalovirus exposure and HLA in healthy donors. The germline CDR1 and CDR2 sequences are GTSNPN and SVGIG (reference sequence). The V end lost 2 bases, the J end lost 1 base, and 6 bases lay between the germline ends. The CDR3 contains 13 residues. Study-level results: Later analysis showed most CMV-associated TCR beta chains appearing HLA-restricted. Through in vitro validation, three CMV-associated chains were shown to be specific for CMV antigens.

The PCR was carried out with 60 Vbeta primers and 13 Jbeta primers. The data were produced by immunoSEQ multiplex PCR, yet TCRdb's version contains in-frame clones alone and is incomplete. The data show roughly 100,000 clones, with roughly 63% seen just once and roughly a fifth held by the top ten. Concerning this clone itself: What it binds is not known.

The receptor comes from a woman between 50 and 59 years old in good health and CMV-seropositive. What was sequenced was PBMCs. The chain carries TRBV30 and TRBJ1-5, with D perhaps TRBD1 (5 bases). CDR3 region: CAWSRQSNQPQHF. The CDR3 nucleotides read TGTGCCTGGAGTAGACAGAGCAATCAGCCCCAGCATTTT.